A single sample gave rise to the 3 T cell receptor beta chains below, sequenced in a study of metastatic and nonmetastatic thyroid tumors (dated by TCRdb to 2018 to 2020). Receptor amplification or capture employed PCR. Sequencing took place on an Illumina HiSeq 4000. The public reads were run again by TCRdb, first through fastp at Q25 and then through MiXCR, and only productive beta chains were kept. This sample is represented by 15,000 to 17,000 clones; about 3.5% of them were singletons. The leading ten clones occupy around 22% of the sample. No treatment had been received by any patient before thyroid surgery. Sequencing input: tumor tissue. The receptors were gathered from a female donor with papillary thyroid cancer or a benign thyroid nodule (not recorded which). Some clones in this sample may be carry-over from other donors' samples.

This chain uses TRBV28 with TRBJ2-7; D call uncertain. Germline V CDR1 and CDR2: MDHEN, SYDVKM. CDR3 length equals 14 residues. V lost 6 bases, J lost 6 bases, and 18 bases lay in between. The CDR3 loop is CASSRSDGLPEQYF. The CDR3 nucleotides read TGTGCCAGCAGCCGCTCGGACGGATTACCCGAGCAGTACTTC. Drawing the rest from reference TRBV28 and TRBJ2-7, the complete variable domain is DVKVTQSSRYLVKRTGEKVFLECVQDMDHENMFWYRQDPGLGLRLIYFSYDVKMKEKGDIPEGYSVSREKKERFSLILESASTNQTSMYLCASSRSDGLPEQYFGPGTRLTVT.

This clone was picked up a small number of times. V usage is TRBV27 and J usage is TRBJ2-7; 7 nucleotides align to TRBD2. Germline-derived CDR1 and CDR2 are MNHEY and SMNVEV (reference sequence). The CDR3 has 13 amino acids. J gave up 0 bases and V 10 bases, and 6 bases lay outside the gene matches. Here the CDR3 reads CATRRLASYEQYF. CDR3 DNA: TGTGCCACCCGGAGACTAGCCTCCTACGAGCAGTACTTC.

This clone was recorded a few times. The CDR3: CASSPTFYNSPLHF. CDR3 DNA: TGTGCCAGTAGCCCGACCTTCTATAATTCACCCCTCCACTTT. The chain uses TRBV19 and TRBJ1-6; D ambiguous. The CDR3 spans 14 residues. The V end was cut by 6 bases, the J end by 3 bases, with 9 bases between. The germline gives CDR1 LNHDA, CDR2 SQIVND (reference sequence).